This TCR beta chain was profiled in a study of identical twins (dated by TCRdb to about 2016). Regarding the study in general: To test whether fetal clonotypes persist, the study used deep sequencing on TCR alpha and beta repertoires from monozygotic twins, unrelated adults of various ages, and cord blood. To rule out contamination, replicate twin experiments were performed at different times with different library preparation protocols.

Points the paper makes about the study in general: Invariant T cells such as MAIT and iNKT could partly confound zero-insertion analyses, although diverse VJ usage argued against such confounding for most clonotypes. In monozygotic twins, recombination models systematically underestimated out-of-frame TCR alpha sharing, but the models matched the sharing seen between unrelated individuals. Out-of-frame TCR alpha sequences shared between twins showed an excess of low generation-probability sequences compared with coincidental sharing between unrelated individuals. The excess sharing between twins in beta out-of-frame sequences was weaker because fewer shared sequences reduced the signal-to-noise ratio. Because the same donors could not be followed over many years, conclusions were based on cross-sectional statistical analysis. Fewer insertions were carried by abundant cord blood beta clonotypes; a weaker similar trend was observed in young adult naive repertoires, while no such trend was observed in memory repertoires.

The library was produced with 5' RACE. These reads were obtained on an Illumina HiSeq 2000. Template switching added a universal primer binding site, and the final cDNA carried a unique molecular identifier that allowed TCR cDNA molecules to be counted accurately. Specific primers in the conserved constant-segment region were used to synthesize first-strand cDNA for the TCR alpha and beta chains. To control for contamination, every cDNA library carried two barcodes: a SMART-Mk sample barcode plus Illumina barcodes. Two successive PCR steps introduced TruSeq adapter sequences along with Illumina sample barcodes. The TCR alpha and beta cDNA libraries were sequenced on the Illumina HiSeq platform using custom primers. In the original analysis: MiGEC processed the raw reads to extract unique molecular identifiers, while MiXCR was used to determine the CDR3 positions. For each individual, recombination models were inferred using an EM algorithm with the repgenHMM and IGoR tools. The analysis of shared clonotypes was done with the tcR package in R, with sharing normalized by the product of cloneset sizes. To study raw recombination free of thymic and clonal selection effects, out-of-frame nonproductive sequences were analyzed. TCRdb passed the public sequencing reads through fastp at Q25 and MiXCR, retaining productive beta sequences. Rows are combined by CDR3 protein, so each entry shows the most common genes and DNA. In this record, the V and J calls reflect TCRdb's handling and not the investigators' own analysis. The sample table holds 750,000 to 950,000 distinct CDR3 sequences, of which roughly an eighth were seen once. The top ten clones comprise about 1.6% of the sample.

Worth noting for this clonotype: This receptor's antigen is unknown. No much larger clone is present one base from it, and per-base qualities are unavailable.

Only healthy Caucasian donors were included. Three pairs of female monozygotic twins, all aged roughly 18 to 29 years, were included in the twin cohort. Peripheral blood mononuclear cells were the source from which RNA for the TCR libraries was isolated. The CDR3 numbers 16 residues from cysteine through phenylalanine. Only CDR3 DNA is held: 48 bases, read in frame from base 1. V lost 2 bases and J lost 0 bases; the stretch between them is 11 bases long. The CDR1 and CDR2 encoded by the germline V gene are MDHEN and SYDVKM. This sample also belongs to another study, concerning yellow fever vaccine responses in identical twins. As the second publication notes: The T cell response to vaccination in identical twins was reported by the authors to appear partly convergent and partly personalized. Focusing on identical twins, the study followed the T cell clones that responded to the vaccine, and did so with precision.

The chain was built from TRBV28 and TRBJ2-1; there is no confident call for the D gene. The receptor's source is a woman aged 18-29 years in good health. The sequenced material came from PBMCs. The CDR3 protein sequence reads: CASSLVPGSSYNEQFF. The DNA is TGTGCCAGCAGTTTAGTTCCGGGTAGCTCCTACAATGAGCAGTTCTTC. Where the CDR3 stops, the reference TRBV28 and TRBJ2-1 genes take over; the full variable domain is DVKVTQSSRYLVKRTGEKVFLECVQDMDHENMFWYRQDPGLGLRLIYFSYDVKMKEKGDIPEGYSVSREKKERFSLILESASTNQTSMYLCASSLVPGSSYNEQFFGPGTRLTVL.